The text below deals with one T cell receptor beta chain. The source of the sample is a study of CD8 T cells in Susac syndrome. RNA in amounts of roughly 0.5 to 1 ug was reverse transcribed with random hexamers. The immunoSEQ assay covered 54 Vbeta and 13 Jbeta segments for CDR3. TCRdb re-called the immunoSEQ multiplex PCR reads through MiXCR, storing one row per CDR3 protein. The sample consists of under 300,000 distinct CDR3 sequences, 90% to 96% of them appearing once. The germline V gene encodes CDR1 SGDLS and CDR2 YYNGEE. This CDR3 spans 15 amino acids. V lost 3 bases to trimming and J lost 4 bases; unmatched junction nucleotides: 8.

Sequencing was performed on CD4+ T cells from PBMCs. This TCR derives from a human donor with Susac syndrome. The V and J genes are TRBV9 and TRBJ2-3; 7 bases map to TRBD2. DNA for the CDR3: TGTGCCAGCAGCGCGACTAGCCTCCTTCCAGATACGCAGTATTTT. Translated: CASSATSLLPDTQYF.